The rows below give T cell receptor beta chains drawn from one sample of a study of T cells in Graves' hyperthyroidism and ophthalmopathy. In TCRdb, the multiplex PCR reads were re-called with MiXCR into one record per CDR3 protein. The sample shows 350,000 to 400,000 distinct CDR3 sequences, 15% of them seen only once. The material sequenced was blood. The receptors originated from a woman in her twenties or thirties with Graves' hyperthyroidism. CDR3s include the opening cysteine and the closing phenylalanine or tryptophan. A D gene is named only where the DNA matches it firmly. Expanded clones are given a class, and other clones once, few, many or no size at all.

v_gene,abundance,j_gene,d_gene,CDR3aa,CDR3nt
TRBV10-3,few,TRBJ1-2,TRBD1,CAISESEGAPNYGYTF,TGTGCCATCAGTGAGTCCGAGGGGGCGCCTAACTATGGCTACACCTTC
TRBV27,many,TRBJ2-7,TRBD2,CASNPSGRPYEQYF,TGTGCCAGTAACCCTAGCGGGAGGCCCTACGAGCAGTACTTC
TRBV19,NA,TRBJ2-1,TRBD2,CASSQLAGGGEQFF,TGTGCCAGTAGTCAACTAGCGGGAGGAGGTGAGCAGTTCTTC
TRBV15,many,TRBJ2-7,NA,CATSRETGGTGYEQYF,TGTGCCACCAGCAGAGAGACCGGAGGAACGGGTTACGAGCAGTACTTC
TRBV30,many,TRBJ1-2,NA,CAWNQRGEPTNYGYTF,TGTGCCTGGAATCAGAGGGGCGAACCCACTAACTATGGCTACACCTTC
TRBV27,NA,TRBJ2-1,NA,CASSFSGTTFYNEQFF,TGTGCCAGCAGTTTCTCCGGGACAACCTTTTACAATGAGCAGTTCTTC
TRBV7-2,few,TRBJ1-3,NA,CASSPGNPGNTIYF,TGTGCCAGCAGCCCCGGCAACCCTGGAAACACCATATATTTT
TRBV6-1,many,TRBJ2-7,NA,CASRNGGGYYEQYF,TGTGCCAGCAGAAACGGGGGCGGATACTACGAGCAGTACTTC
TRBV6-1,NA,TRBJ1-3,NA,CASSEAPGAGNTIYF,TGTGCCAGCAGTGAAGCTCCCGGGGCTGGAAACACCATATATTTT
TRBV27,few,TRBJ2-5,NA,CASSLGNQETQYF,TGTGCCAGCAGTTTGGGTAACCAAGAGACCCAGTACTTC
TRBV12-3/TRBV12-4,many,TRBJ2-3,NA,CASSFDGVGDTQYF,TGTGCCAGCAGTTTCGACGGGGTTGGGGATACGCAGTATTTT
TRBV30,few,TRBJ1-1,TRBD1,CAWSLNRGLRGILF,TGTGCCTGGTCCTTGAACAGGGGGCTAAGGGGCATCCTCTTT
TRBV14,NA,TRBJ2-3,TRBD2,CASSPELAGYDTQYF,TGTGCCAGCAGCCCTGAGCTAGCGGGATACGATACGCAGTATTTT
TRBV4-1,few,TRBJ2-7,TRBD2,CASSPSLASGRSSYEQYF,TGCGCCAGCAGCCCCTCACTGGCTAGCGGGAGGAGCTCCTACGAGCAGTACTTC
TRBV20-1,many,TRBJ2-1,NA,CSASQVAHEQFF,TGCAGTGCTAGTCAAGTTGCGCATGAGCAGTTCTTC
TRBV29-1,many,TRBJ1-1,NA,CSVAVNTEAFF,TGCAGCGTTGCCGTGAACACTGAAGCTTTCTTT
TRBV12-3/TRBV12-4,many,TRBJ2-3,TRBD2,CASIQTSGSYTQYF,TGTGCCAGCATCCAGACTAGCGGGAGTTATACGCAGTATTTT
TRBV7-3,few,TRBJ2-3,NA,CASSSSNLLTDTQYF,TGTGCCAGCAGCTCCTCCAATTTGCTCACAGATACGCAGTATTTT
TRBV12-3/TRBV12-4,NA,TRBJ1-4,TRBD1,CASSSTGGANEKLFF,TGTGCCAGCAGTTCCACAGGGGGAGCTAATGAAAAACTGTTTTTT
TRBV14,NA,TRBJ2-7,NA,CASSHSEDLREQYF,TGTGCCAGCAGCCACTCCGAGGACTTGCGGGAGCAGTACTTC
TRBV7-8,many,TRBJ2-2,TRBD2,CASSLGLAGNRELFF,TGTGCCAGCAGCTTAGGACTAGCGGGTAACCGGGAGCTGTTTTTT
TRBV7-9,NA,TRBJ2-7,TRBD2,CASSLVSLAGGPRLYEQYF,TGTGCCAGCAGCTTAGTAAGCCTAGCGGGAGGGCCCAGACTTTACGAGCAGTACTTC
TRBV6-1,few,TRBJ1-2,TRBD1,CASSEGTGDGYTF,TGTGCCAGCAGCGAAGGGACAGGGGATGGCTACACCTTC
TRBV19,NA,TRBJ1-5,TRBD1,CASKVGDQGASPQHF,TGTGCCTCCAAAGTGGGAGACCAGGGGGCTTCGCCCCAGCATTTT
TRBV3-1,few,TRBJ2-3,NA,CASSQGTGVGTDTQYF,TGTGCCAGCAGCCAGGGGACGGGTGTCGGCACAGATACGCAGTATTTT
TRBV14,few,TRBJ2-1,TRBD1,CASSHPWTGVHEQFF,TGTGCCAGCAGCCACCCCTGGACAGGGGTCCATGAGCAGTTCTTC
TRBV20-1,many,TRBJ2-2,TRBD1,CSARGQTGVTGELFF,TGCAGTGCTAGAGGCCAGACAGGGGTCACCGGGGAGCTGTTTTTT
TRBV9,NA,TRBJ2-7,TRBD2,CASSVSSGSTYEQYF,TGTGCCAGCAGCGTGTCTAGCGGGAGTACCTACGAGCAGTACTTC
TRBV20-1,many,TRBJ2-7,TRBD2,CSAQLAGAPYEQYF,TGCAGTGCTCAACTAGCGGGAGCTCCCTACGAGCAGTACTTC
TRBV7-2,many,TRBJ2-5,NA,CASSLGAGRQETQYF,TGTGCCAGCAGCTTAGGAGCGGGCCGACAAGAGACCCAGTACTTC
TRBV18,many,TRBJ2-5,NA,CASSPDQLETQYF,TGTGCCAGCTCACCTGACCAGCTGGAGACCCAGTACTTC
TRBV29-1,NA,TRBJ1-3,TRBD1,CSVEDRLSGNTIYF,TGCAGCGTGGAGGACAGGCTCTCTGGAAACACCATATATTTT
TRBV7-2,many,TRBJ2-3,TRBD2,CASSPELAGPTDTQYF,TGTGCCAGCAGCCCGGAGCTAGCGGGACCCACAGATACGCAGTATTTT
TRBV15,NA,TRBJ1-1,NA,CATRVTLSGEAFF,TGTGCCACCAGAGTTACCCTGAGTGGTGAAGCTTTCTTT
TRBV2,many,TRBJ1-5,TRBD1,CASSATGTGNQPQHF,TGTGCCAGCAGCGCGACAGGGACCGGCAATCAGCCCCAGCATTTT
TRBV4-1,few,TRBJ1-4,NA,CASSPHIATNEKLFF,TGCGCCAGCAGCCCCCATATCGCAACTAATGAAAAACTGTTTTTT
TRBV3-1,NA,TRBJ1-4,TRBD1,CASSQDGTGVAEKLFF,TGTGCCAGCAGCCAAGATGGCACAGGGGTGGCGGAAAAACTGTTTTTT
TRBV30,NA,TRBJ1-6,TRBD1,CAWMTGGSSPLHF,TGTGCCTGGATGACAGGGGGTAGTTCACCCCTCCACTTT
TRBV5-1,many,TRBJ2-7,NA,CASSLGDTYEQYF,TGCGCCAGCAGCTTGGGTGACACCTACGAGCAGTACTTC
TRBV29-1,few,TRBJ1-3,TRBD1,CSVRTGGGNTIYF,TGCAGCGTTCGGACAGGAGGTGGAAACACCATATATTTT
TRBV27,NA,TRBJ1-6,TRBD1,CASSSDRAYNSPLHF,TGTGCCAGCAGTTCGGACAGGGCCTATAATTCACCCCTCCACTTT
TRBV20-1,NA,TRBJ2-3,NA,CSARGGPPDTQYF,TGCAGTGCTAGGGGAGGTCCCCCAGATACGCAGTATTTT
TRBV6-1,many,TRBJ1-1,TRBD1,CASSSTGDRGTEAFF,TGTGCCAGCAGTTCGACCGGGGACAGAGGCACTGAAGCTTTCTTT
TRBV20-1,many,TRBJ2-3,TRBD2,CSAVQSGSPFADTQYF,TGCAGTGCCGTACAGAGCGGGAGCCCTTTCGCAGATACGCAGTATTTT
TRBV28,few,TRBJ1-1,TRBD1,CASSPGQANTEAFF,TGTGCCAGCAGTCCCGGACAGGCGAACACTGAAGCTTTCTTT
TRBV5-1,NA,TRBJ1-4,TRBD1,CASSRARDRRTTNEKLFF,TGCGCCAGCAGCAGGGCCCGGGACAGACGTACAACTAATGAAAAACTGTTTTTT
TRBV28,many,TRBJ1-5,NA,CATCWTSYQPQHF,TGTGCCACCTGCTGGACCTCCTACCAGCCCCAGCATTTT
TRBV19,NA,TRBJ2-1,NA,CASSITPGTIPSYNEQFF,TGTGCCAGTAGTATCACCCCCGGAACTATCCCCTCCTACAATGAGCAGTTCTTC
TRBV7-9,NA,TRBJ2-4,NA,CASSLGPGENIQYF,TGTGCCAGCAGCTTAGGCCCAGGGGAGAACATTCAGTACTTC
TRBV6-9,NA,TRBJ2-7,NA,CASSYLAGLRKAEQYF,TGTGCCAGCAGTTATTTGGCGGGATTGAGGAAGGCCGAGCAGTACTTC
TRBV6-1,few,TRBJ2-7,NA,CASRRGSSYEQYF,TGTGCCAGCAGACGGGGAAGCTCCTACGAGCAGTACTTC
TRBV12-3/TRBV12-4,NA,TRBJ2-1,TRBD1,CASSPTGDRGRNEQFF,TGTGCCAGCAGCCCGACAGGGGACAGGGGTAGGAATGAGCAGTTCTTC
TRBV20-1,few,TRBJ1-5,NA,CSATQGRDNQPQHF,TGCAGTGCTACCCAAGGACGAGACAATCAGCCCCAGCATTTT
TRBV6-2/TRBV6-3,NA,TRBJ2-2,TRBD1,CASSYSRDRYNTGELFF,TGTGCCAGCAGTTACTCGCGGGACAGGTATAACACCGGGGAGCTGTTTTTT